Sequencing of this TCR beta chain was carried out in a study of monozygotic twins with inflammatory bowel disease. The CDR3 is 13 residues long. Germline CDR1 and CDR2: SQVTM and ANQGSEA. TCRdb re-called the 5' RACE reads; one entry per CDR3 protein, DNA not given. The listing records approximately 380,000 distinct CDR3 sequences. The chain is built from TRBV29-1 and TRBJ1-1; checking the TCRdb D call of TRBD1 is not possible without DNA. Sequencing was carried out using blood. The TCR sequence derives from a human donor with ulcerative colitis or Crohn's disease, or a healthy co-twin of an affected twin (not recorded which). CDR3 in amino acids: CSVGDRGVTEAFF.